This T cell receptor (beta chain) was captured by sequencing in a study of PD-1 blockade in classical Hodgkin lymphoma. The overall study: Nivolumab dosed at 3 mg/kg went to patients intravenously every 2 weeks.

Autologous stem cell transplantation was followed by relapse in every patient, and brentuximab vedotin exposure varied. Best overall response was complete response, partial response or progressive disease in these relapsed/refractory classical Hodgkin lymphoma patients. Using immunoSEQ multiplex PCR, the repertoire was profiled, and TCRdb retains in-frame clones only, with some absent. Of 35,000 to 50,000 clones in the sample, around 72% were seen once. Trimming removed 7 bases from V and 1 base from J, with 13 bases in between. Germline-derived CDR1 and CDR2 are ENHRY and SYGVKD. The CDR3 contains 14 residues.

This sequence was found in a human donor with classical Hodgkin lymphoma. The chain joins TRBV10-3 to TRBJ1-1; D not certain. Sequenced here: peripheral blood mononuclear cells (PBMCs), sampled before the second cycle of nivolumab. The DNA for the CDR3 is TGTGCCATCAACCAAGGGTTTACGAACACTGAAGCTTTCTTT. Amino acid sequence: CAINQGFTNTEAFF.